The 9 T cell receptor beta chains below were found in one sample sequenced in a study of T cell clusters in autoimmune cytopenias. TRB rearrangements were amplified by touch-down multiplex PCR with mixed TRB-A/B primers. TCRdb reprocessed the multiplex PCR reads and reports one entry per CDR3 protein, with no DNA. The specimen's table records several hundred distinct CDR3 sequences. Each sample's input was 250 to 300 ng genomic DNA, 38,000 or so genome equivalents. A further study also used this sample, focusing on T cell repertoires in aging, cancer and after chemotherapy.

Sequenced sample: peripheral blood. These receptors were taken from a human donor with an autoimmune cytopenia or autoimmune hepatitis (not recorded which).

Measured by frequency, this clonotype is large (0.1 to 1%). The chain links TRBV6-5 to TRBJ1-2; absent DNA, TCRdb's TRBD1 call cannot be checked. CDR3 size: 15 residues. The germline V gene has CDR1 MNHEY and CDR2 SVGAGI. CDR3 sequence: CASSTRTGMAYGYTF.

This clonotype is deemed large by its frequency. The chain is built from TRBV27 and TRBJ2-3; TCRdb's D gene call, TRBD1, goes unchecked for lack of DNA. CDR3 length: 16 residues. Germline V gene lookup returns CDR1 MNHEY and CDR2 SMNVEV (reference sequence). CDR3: CASQKGQVPISDTQYF.

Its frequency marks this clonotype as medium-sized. CDR3 sequence: CASSLGQHNEKLFF. The rearrangement links TRBV7-9 to TRBJ1-4; TCRdb indicates TRBD1, and absent DNA this call remains unverified. Germline loops: CDR1 SEHNR, CDR2 FQNEAQ (reference sequence). This CDR3 is 14 amino acids long. Together with reference TRBV7-9 and TRBJ1-4, the CDR3 gives the full variable domain: DTGVSQNPRHKITKRGQNVTFRCDPISEHNRLYWYRQTLGQGPEFLTYFQNEAQLEKSRLLSDRFSAERPKGSFSTLEIQRTEQGDSAMYLCASSLGQHNEKLFFGSGTQLSVL.

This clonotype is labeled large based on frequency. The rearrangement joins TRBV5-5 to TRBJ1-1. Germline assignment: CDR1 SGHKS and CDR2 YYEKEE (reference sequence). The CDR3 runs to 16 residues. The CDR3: CASSLGGHGLNTEAFF. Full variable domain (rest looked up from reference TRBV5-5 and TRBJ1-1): DAGVTQSPTHLIKTRGQQVTLRCSPISGHKSVSWYQQVLGQGPQFIFQYYEKEERGRGNFPDRFSARQFPNYSSELNVNALLLGDSALYLCASSLGGHGLNTEAFFGQGTRLTVV.

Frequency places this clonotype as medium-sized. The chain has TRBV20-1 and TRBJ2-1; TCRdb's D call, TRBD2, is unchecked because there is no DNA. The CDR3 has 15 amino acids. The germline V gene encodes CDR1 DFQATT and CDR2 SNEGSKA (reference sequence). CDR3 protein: CSAQSSGRTAVEQFF.

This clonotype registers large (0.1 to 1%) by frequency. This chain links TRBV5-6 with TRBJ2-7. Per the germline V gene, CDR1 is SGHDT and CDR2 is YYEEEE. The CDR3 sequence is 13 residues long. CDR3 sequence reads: CASSSDRGYEQYF.

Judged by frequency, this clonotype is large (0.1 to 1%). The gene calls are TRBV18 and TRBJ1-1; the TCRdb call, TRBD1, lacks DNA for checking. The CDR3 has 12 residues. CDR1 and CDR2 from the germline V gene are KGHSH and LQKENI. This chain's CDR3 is CASSPLDRTAFF.

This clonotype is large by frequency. This CDR3 is CASSPERVYNEQFF. The chain has TRBV4-3 and TRBJ2-1. CDR3 length: 14 residues. Germline V CDR1 and CDR2: LGHNA, YSLEER.

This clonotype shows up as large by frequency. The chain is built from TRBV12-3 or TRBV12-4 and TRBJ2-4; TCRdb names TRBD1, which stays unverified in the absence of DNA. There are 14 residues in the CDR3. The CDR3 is CASSPGSGGNIQYF.